This T cell receptor beta chain came from a study of CXCR3-negative and CXCR3-positive naive CD8 T cells. It was by 5' RACE with UMI labels that the TRB cDNA libraries were prepared. TCRdb reprocessed the 5' RACE reads and stores each CDR3 protein as one record, lacking DNA. The sample holds roughly 130,000 distinct CDR3 sequences. Study outcomes and limitations: TRB CDR3 hydrophobicity was greater in CXCR3-positive naive cells than in CXCR3-negative naive cells. Naive cells that were CXCR3-negative or CXCR3-positive used TRBV-TRBJ genes alike, while memory cells diverged.

As regards this clonotype: Its target is not known.

The source material was naive CXCR3+ CD8+ T cells from blood. Subset given: CD45RO-CCR7+CD27+CD95- naive CD8+ T cells expressing CXCR3 (TNR3+). The TCR comes from a human donor in good health. Some clones in this sample may be carry-over from other donors' samples.

CDR3 in amino acids: CASTSPGTSSNEQFF. The rearrangement links TRBV7-9 to TRBJ2-1; TCRdb designates TRBD2, a call that cannot be tested without DNA. CDR3 length: 15 amino acids. The germline V gene encodes CDR1 SEHNR and CDR2 FQNEAQ (reference sequence).